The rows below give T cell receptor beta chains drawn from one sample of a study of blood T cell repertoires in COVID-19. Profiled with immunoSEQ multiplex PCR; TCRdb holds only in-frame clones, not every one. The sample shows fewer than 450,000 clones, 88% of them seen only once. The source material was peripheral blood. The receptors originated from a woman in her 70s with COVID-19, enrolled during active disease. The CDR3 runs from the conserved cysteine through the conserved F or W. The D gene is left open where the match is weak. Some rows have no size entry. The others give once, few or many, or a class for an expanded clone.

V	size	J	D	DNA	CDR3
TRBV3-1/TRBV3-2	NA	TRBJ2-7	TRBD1	TGTGCCAGCAGCCTCGGACAGGGGGCCCCCTACGAGCAGTACTTC	CASSLGQGAPYEQYF
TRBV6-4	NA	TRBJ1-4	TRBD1	TGTGCCAGCAGTGAAGGACAGGGCGAAAAACTGTTTTTT	CASSEGQGEKLFF
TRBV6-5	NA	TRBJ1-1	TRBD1	TGTGCCAGCAGACTCCGGACAGGGGGCAATCCTGAAGCTTTCTTT	CASRLRTGGNPEAFF
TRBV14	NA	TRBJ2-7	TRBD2	TGTGCCAGCAGCCCCGTCGGGGGGGGACTTCTGGAGCAGTACTTC	CASSPVGGGLLEQYF
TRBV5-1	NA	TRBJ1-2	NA	TGCGCCAGCAGCCTGTCCTCCCTTAACTATGGCTACACCTTC	CASSLSSLNYGYTF
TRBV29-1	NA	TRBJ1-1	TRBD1	TGCAGCGGACGACAGGGTCGGAACACTGAAGCTTTCTTT	CSGRQGRNTEAFF
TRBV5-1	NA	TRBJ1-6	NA	TGCGCCAGCAGCTTAACGGGATGGGAAGGACCCCTCCACTTT	CASSLTGWEGPLHF
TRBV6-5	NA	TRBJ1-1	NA	TGTGCCAGCACCCGATCGGGGTCAGGGGTCACTGAAGCTTTCTTT	CASTRSGSGVTEAFF
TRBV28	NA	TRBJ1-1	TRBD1	TGTGCCAGTGGGACAGGAGAGAACACTGAAGCTTTCTTT	CASGTGENTEAFF
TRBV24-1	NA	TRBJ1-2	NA	TGTGCCACCAGTGATTTCCAGGGGTCGGGCTACACCTTC	CATSDFQGSGYTF
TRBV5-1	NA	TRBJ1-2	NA	TGCGCCAGCAGCGAGGATGCCTCTACCCCGGGTTACACCTTC	CASSEDASTPGYTF
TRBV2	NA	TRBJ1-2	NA	TGTGCCAGCAGTGAAGGGAGTCCACTGAATAACTATGGCTACACCTTC	CASSEGSPLNNYGYTF
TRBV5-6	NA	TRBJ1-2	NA	TGTGCCAGCAGCCATCAGGACAGTCTCTTCTATGGCTACACCTTC	CASSHQDSLFYGYTF
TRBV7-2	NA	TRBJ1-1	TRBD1	TGTGCCAGCAGCGACAGGGGGCGCGAATCGACTGAAGCTTTCTTT	CASSDRGRESTEAFF
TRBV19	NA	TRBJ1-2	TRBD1	TGTGCCAGTAGTACGGACAGGAACTATGGCTACACCTTC	CASSTDRNYGYTF
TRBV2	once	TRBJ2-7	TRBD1	TGTGCCAGCAGAGTGACAGGGCCTTACGAGCAGTACTTC	CASRVTGPYEQYF
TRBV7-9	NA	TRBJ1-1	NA	TGTGCCAGCAGCTTAGAAGGGGATAGCACTGAAGCTTTCTTT	CASSLEGDSTEAFF
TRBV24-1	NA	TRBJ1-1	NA	TGTGCCCTCCCAGGGAACACTGAAGCTTTCTTT	CALPGNTEAFF
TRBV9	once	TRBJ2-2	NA	TGTGCCAGCAGCGTAGGGTCGGGAGCGTTGGGGGCCGGGGAGCTGTTTTTT	CASSVGSGALGAGELFF
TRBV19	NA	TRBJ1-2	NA	TGTGCCAGTAGTATTCAGGCGAACGCTAACTATGGCTACACCTTC	CASSIQANANYGYTF
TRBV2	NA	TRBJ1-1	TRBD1	TGTGCCAGCAGCCCAGATACAGGGGAAACTGAAGCTTTCTTT	CASSPDTGETEAFF
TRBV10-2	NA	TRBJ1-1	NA	TGCGCCAGCAGTGAGTCCCCCTGGAGATCCGAGGACACTGAAGCTTTCTTT	CASSESPWRSEDTEAFF
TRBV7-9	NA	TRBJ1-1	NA	TGTGCCAGCAGCTTACTAGGGGACACTGAAGCTTTCTTT	CASSLLGDTEAFF
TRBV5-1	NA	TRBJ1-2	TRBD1	TGCGCCAGCAGCTTGAGTACAGGGGTTAACTATGGCTACACCTTC	CASSLSTGVNYGYTF
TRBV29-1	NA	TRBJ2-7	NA	TGCAGCGCCTTCTCGGAGTACTACGAGCAGTACTTC	CSAFSEYYEQYF
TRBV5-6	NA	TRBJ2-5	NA	TGTGCCAGCAGCTTGGTTTCGGTCCAAGAGACCCAGTACTTC	CASSLVSVQETQYF
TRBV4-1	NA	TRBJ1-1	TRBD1	TGCGCCAGCAGCCAACCCCTCCGGGACAGGGAGGCTCGCGGAGCTTTCTTT	CASSQPLRDREARGAFF
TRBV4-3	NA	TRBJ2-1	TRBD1	TGCGCCAGCAGCCATGGCCGGACAGGGGACAATGAGCAGTTCTTC	CASSHGRTGDNEQFF
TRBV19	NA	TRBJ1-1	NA	TGTGCCAGTAGTCTCATGGCGGGATCCACTGAAGCTTTCTTT	CASSLMAGSTEAFF
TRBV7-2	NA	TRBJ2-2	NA	TGTGCCAGCAGCTTAGGGCTGCTAGCATCCGGGGAGCTGTTTTTT	CASSLGLLASGELFF
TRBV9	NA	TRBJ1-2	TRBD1	TGTGCCAGCAGCGTAGGGGACAGGGGGCAGGCGACTAACTATGGCTACACCTTC	CASSVGDRGQATNYGYTF
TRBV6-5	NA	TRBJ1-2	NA	TGTGCCAGCAGTTACTCGAGTAGCTATGGCTACACCTTC	CASSYSSSYGYTF
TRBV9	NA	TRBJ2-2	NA	TGTGCCAGCAGCCCTCAGCGGTATTCCACCGGGGAGCTGTTTTTT	CASSPQRYSTGELFF
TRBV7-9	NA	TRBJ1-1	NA	TGTGCCAGCAGCTTAGGGGACTTACTGAACACTGAAGCTTTCTTT	CASSLGDLLNTEAFF
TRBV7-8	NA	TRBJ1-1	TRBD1	TGTGCCAGCAGCGCAGACAGGGATCAGGCTGAAGCTTTCTTT	CASSADRDQAEAFF
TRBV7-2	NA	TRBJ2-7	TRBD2	TGTGCCAGCAGCCCCAGAGGCGGGGGGGCCCCCTACGAGCAGTACTTC	CASSPRGGGAPYEQYF
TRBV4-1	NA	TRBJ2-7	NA	TGCGCCAGCAGCCATATAGGAGGGGTGGGGGAGCAGTACTTC	CASSHIGGVGEQYF
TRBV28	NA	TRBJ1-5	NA	TGTGCCAGCAGTTTTAGGACAGATAGCAATCAGCCCCAGCATTTT	CASSFRTDSNQPQHF
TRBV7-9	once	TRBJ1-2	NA	TGTGCCAGCAGTTCCTCGGGAGAGTATGGCTACACCTTC	CASSSSGEYGYTF
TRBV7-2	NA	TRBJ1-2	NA	TGTGCCAGCAGCCCAGGGCGGAACTATGGCTACACCTTC	CASSPGRNYGYTF
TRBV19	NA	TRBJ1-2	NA	TGTGCCAGTAGTATGGTGGACAACGGTAACTATGGCTACACCTTC	CASSMVDNGNYGYTF
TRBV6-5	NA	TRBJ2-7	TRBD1	TGTGCCAGCAGACAGGGGACCCACGAGCAGTACTTC	CASRQGTHEQYF
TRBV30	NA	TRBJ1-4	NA	TGTGCCTGGAGTGTACAGGGAGGGTCAACTAATGAAAAACTGTTTTTT	CAWSVQGGSTNEKLFF
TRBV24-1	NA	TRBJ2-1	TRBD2	TGTGCCACCAGTGATTCGGGGACTAGCGGGGTACTCAACTCCTACAATGAGCAGTTCTTC	CATSDSGTSGVLNSYNEQFF